This T cell receptor beta chain is from a study of CD8+CD57+ T cells in acquired aplastic anemia. Profiles of TCR beta VDJ and CDR3 were generated from a genomic DNA template. TCRdb re-called the reads through MiXCR, storing one row per CDR3 protein. Of 200,000 to 250,000 distinct CDR3 sequences listed, 40% to 60% are singletons. Patients who underwent sequencing had shown CD8+CD57+ cell expansion by flow cytometry. This clonotype was counted ten times or more. Looked up from germline, CDR1 is SGHDN and CDR2 is FVKESK. V was trimmed by 3 bases and J by 8 bases, leaving 10 bases between them. The CDR3 length is 12 residues.

The chain joins TRBV14 to TRBJ1-2; D ambiguous. The TCR comes from a human donor with aplastic anemia. Sequenced material: sorted CD4+, CD8+, or CD8+CD57+ T cells (not recorded which) from PBMCs. CDR3 coding DNA: TGTGCCAGCAGCCATTCAACGGGGGGCTACACCTTC. Translation gives CASSHSTGGYTF.